These 10 T cell receptor beta chains originate from one sample sequenced in a study of blood T cell repertoires in COVID-19. Method: immunoSEQ multiplex PCR; TCRdb's copy keeps in-frame clones and lacks some. The data hold 150,000 to 200,000 clones, with 79% observed a single time. Material: peripheral blood. These receptors all come from a man aged 60 to 75 with active or convalescent COVID-19.

This rearrangement joins TRBV4-1 to TRBJ2-1, with 8 nucleotides matching TRBD2. Germline V gene lookup returns CDR1 MGHRA and CDR2 YSYEKL. The CDR3 consists of 20 residues. V lost 4 bases to trimming and J lost 0 bases; unmatched junction nucleotides: 17. CDR3 protein: CASSLPEGGRYLGSYNEQFF. The CDR3 DNA follows: TGCGCCAGCAGCCTACCCGAAGGCGGGAGGTATTTAGGCTCCTACAATGAGCAGTTCTTC.

The V call is TRBV4-3, the J call TRBJ1-3; no clear D. The CDR3 contains 16 residues. V dropped 0 bases and J dropped 0 bases, with 9 bases sitting between them. Germline V lookup: CDR1 LGHNA, CDR2 YSLEER. CDR3: CASSQDLASSGNTIYF. The CDR3 bases are TGCGCCAGCAGCCAAGATCTGGCCAGCTCTGGAAACACCATATATTTT.

The chain is built from TRBV5-8 and TRBJ2-5, with TRBD2 matching over 14 bases. Germline V gene lookup returns CDR1 SGHTS and CDR2 YDEGEE. The CDR3 covers 16 residues. V shed 3 bases and J 5 bases; nucleotides not matched to a gene: 6. The CDR3 spells CASSSRLAGGMETQYF. In DNA form, the CDR3 reads TGTGCCAGCAGCTCGCGACTAGCGGGAGGGATGGAGACCCAGTACTTC. The full variable domain, with the rest looked up from reference TRBV5-8 and TRBJ2-5, is EAGVTQSPTHLIKTRGQQATLRCSPISGHTSVYWYQQALGLGLQFLLWYDEGEERNRGNFPPRFSGRQFPNYSSELNVNALELEDSALYLCASSSRLAGGMETQYFGPGTRLLVL.

The count of this clone is one. This sequence joins TRBV7-9 and TRBJ2-7; TRBD1 matches 8 bases. The J segment lost 2 bases and the V segment lost 2 bases, leaving 8 bases of the junction unmatched. Looked up from germline, CDR1 is SEHNR and CDR2 is FQNEAQ (reference sequence). The CDR3 sequence is 16 residues long. Here the CDR3 reads CASSLWWGTGTYEQYF. CDR3 DNA sequence: TGTGCCAGCAGCTTATGGTGGGGGACAGGCACCTACGAGCAGTACTTC.

The genes are TRBV19 and TRBJ2-3; 9 bases are a match to TRBD1. CDR3 length equals 16 residues. V was pared by 3 bases and J by 3 bases, with 7 bases of the junction left unmatched. Germline CDR1 reads LNHDA; CDR2 reads SQIVND (reference sequence). This chain's CDR3 is CASSMVFGTGTDTQYF. The CDR3 DNA follows: TGTGCCAGTAGTATGGTGTTCGGGACAGGGACAGATACGCAGTATTTT.

This clone was recorded only once. The chain combines TRBV29-1 with TRBJ2-7; 7 nucleotides agree with TRBD1. Germline assignment: CDR1 SQVTM and CDR2 ANQGSEA. After removal of 6 bases from V and 1 base from J, the junction contained 6 bases not matched to a gene. This CDR3 contains 13 residues. The CDR3 DNA follows: TGCAGCGTCAGACAGGGTGAGTCCTACGAGCAGTACTTC. As protein: CSVRQGESYEQYF.

The chain uses TRBV7-7 and TRBJ2-1; 14 bases agree with TRBD2. The CDR3 covers 18 residues. Germline V gene sequence: CDR1 SSHAT, CDR2 FNYEAQ (reference sequence). Trimming took 4 bases from V and 2 from J; bases not matched to a gene: 7. The DNA of the CDR3 is TGTGCCAGCAGCTCCGGGACTAGCGGGAGATGGGCCTACAATGAGCAGTTCTTC. Protein product: CASSSGTSGRWAYNEQFF.

This clone has only a few counts. The genes are TRBV18 and TRBJ2-2; 8 bases are a match to TRBD1. Trimming at V came to 6 bases and at J to 4 bases, leaving 10 bases not matched to a gene. From germline, CDR1 is KGHSH and CDR2 LQKENI. The CDR3 consists of 16 residues. The CDR3 here is CASSSGQGWITGELFF. The DNA for the CDR3 is TGTGCCAGCTCTTCAGGACAGGGCTGGATCACCGGGGAGCTGTTTTTT.

The chain employs TRBV5-5 and TRBJ1-5; 7 bases match TRBD1. Germline CDR1 and CDR2: SGHKS and YYEKEE (reference sequence). Trimming took 5 bases from V and 4 from J; bases not matched to a gene: 3. CDR3 size: 13 residues. This CDR3 is CASSMTGNQPQHF. For the CDR3, the DNA is TGTGCCAGCAGTATGACAGGGAATCAGCCCCAGCATTTT.

This clone appeared once. This sequence joins TRBV19 and TRBJ2-1; the match to TRBD2 covers 15 bases. Unmatched junction bases numbered 5, after V lost 4 bases and J lost 7 bases. The CDR3 consists of 16 residues. CDR1 is LNHDA, CDR2 SQIVND, per germline (reference sequence). The CDR3 nucleotides are TGTGCCAGTAGTACCATCGGGACTAGCGGGAGGAATGAGCAGTTCTTC. Protein product: CASSTIGTSGRNEQFF.